These 15 T cell receptor beta chains came from one sample sequenced in a study of shared clonotypes between healthy human individuals. Profiling relied on immunoSEQ multiplex PCR, and the TCRdb table lists in-frame clones only, not all of them. In the table there are hundreds of thousands of clones, approximately 74% of which are singletons. The sequencing input was memory CD4+ T cells sorted from blood. Subset denoted: CD45RA-negative fraction. These receptors were obtained from a woman aged 30 to 39 in good health.

The chain carries TRBV15 and TRBJ1-2, with 10 bases identical to TRBD1. The length of the CDR3 is 15 residues. J was trimmed by 1 base and V by 7 bases; bases with no gene match: 6. Germline-derived CDR1 and CDR2 are LNHNV and YYDKDF (reference sequence). CDR3: CATTFGTGVNYGYTF. DNA of the CDR3: TGTGCCACCACTTTCGGGACAGGGGTTAACTATGGCTACACCTTC.

This clone was observed many times. The V call is TRBV5-4, the J call TRBJ2-7; TRBD1 matches 10 bases. The germline V gene encodes CDR1 SGHNT and CDR2 YYREEE (reference sequence). This CDR3 is 16 amino acids long. Trimming at V came to 6 bases and at J to 3 bases, leaving 12 bases not matched to a gene. The CDR3 reads CASTKGGTGDNYEQYF. CDR3 coding DNA: TGTGCCAGCACCAAGGGGGGGACAGGGGACAACTACGAGCAGTACTTC.

The chain joins TRBV14 to TRBJ2-1; D is perhaps TRBD2 (6 bases). The CDR3 sequence is 14 residues long. Germline V gene sequence: CDR1 SGHDN, CDR2 FVKESK. The ends were cut back, 4 bases at V and 9 bases at J, with 16 bases in the middle. CDR3 nucleotides: TGTGCCAGCAGCCCTTACGAATTGGGGGGTGAGCAGTTCTTC. As protein: CASSPYELGGEQFF. Using reference TRBV14 and TRBJ2-1 for the parts outside the CDR3, the full variable domain is EAGVTQFPSHSVIEKGQTVTLRCDPISGHDNLYWYRRVMGKEIKFLLHFVKESKQDESGMPNNRFLAERTGGTYSTLKVQPAELEDSGVYFCASSPYELGGEQFFGPGTRLTVL.

This clone was recorded once. This sequence joins TRBV29-1 and TRBJ2-5, with D perhaps matching TRBD1 (5 bases). CDR3 length: 14 residues. V was cut by 6 bases and J by 3 bases, with 17 bases left in between. In germline, CDR1 is SQVTM, CDR2 ANQGSEA. Here the CDR3 DNA reads TGCAGCGTAGCAGGGAAAGGTTGGGAAGAGACCCAGTACTTC. Translating it yields CSVAGKGWEETQYF. The variable domain in full, with the rest retrieved from reference TRBV29-1 and TRBJ2-5, is SAVISQKPSRDICQRGTSLTIQCQVDSQVTMMFWYRQQPGQSLTLIATANQGSEATYESGFVIDKFPISRPNLTFSTLTVSNMSPEDSSIYLCSVAGKGWEETQYFGPGTRLLVL.

J is TRBJ2-2 and V is TRBV18; no clear D gene. Trimming cost V 5 bases and J 7 bases, with 8 bases left between them. The CDR3 runs 12 residues. Germline V gives CDR1 KGHSH, CDR2 LQKENI. This chain's CDR3 is CASSDDVGELFF. In DNA form, the CDR3 reads TGTGCCAGCTCAGACGACGTCGGGGAGCTGTTTTTT.

The chain is built from TRBV28 and TRBJ2-5, with 7 bases lining up with TRBD2. Trimming cost V 5 bases and J 5 bases; bases outside gene matches: 2. Germline V gives CDR1 MDHEN, CDR2 SYDVKM. This CDR3 region has 12 residues. The CDR3 DNA follows: TGTGCCAGCAGTCTACTAGCGGAGACCCAGTACTTC. Translating gives CASSLLAETQYF.

The chain employs TRBV19 and TRBJ2-2; D unresolved. This CDR3 comprises 14 residues. Per the germline V gene, CDR1 is LNHDA and CDR2 is SQIVND (reference sequence). V lost 8 bases and J lost 0, with 10 bases in between. The CDR3 here is CASRGFSNTGELFF. The DNA of the CDR3 is TGTGCCAGTCGAGGTTTTTCGAACACCGGGGAGCTGTTTTTT.

The gene calls are TRBV30 and TRBJ1-1; D unclear. Germline CDR1 GTSNPN, CDR2 SVGIG (reference sequence). V lost 3 bases and J 0 bases, leaving 11 bases between the germline ends. The CDR3 is 14 amino acids. The CDR3 reads CAWRKTNMNTEAFF. DNA of the CDR3: TGTGCCTGGAGGAAGACGAACATGAACACTGAAGCTTTCTTT.

This sequence joins TRBV15 and TRBJ2-1; D call uncertain. The CDR3 has 16 residues. CDR1 is LNHNV, CDR2 YYDKDF, per germline (reference sequence). V was pared by 3 bases and J by 0 bases, with 12 bases between. CDR3 sequence reads: CATSRGLDASYNEQFF. CDR3 DNA sequence: TGTGCCACCAGCAGGGGGTTGGATGCCTCCTACAATGAGCAGTTCTTC.

This rearrangement joins TRBV6-5 to TRBJ1-5, with D possibly TRBD1 on 5 matching bases. From germline, CDR1 is MNHEY and CDR2 SVGAGI. CDR3 length equals 15 residues. V was trimmed by 6 bases and J by 2 bases, leaving 14 bases between them. As DNA, the CDR3 is TGTGCCAGCAGATCCGGGACGGGAGGCAATCAGCCCCAGCATTTT. It is translated as CASRSGTGGNQPQHF.

The chain carries TRBV6-6 and TRBJ1-5; 9 bases are shared with TRBD1. The CDR3 consists of 14 residues. Germline V gene data show CDR1 as MNHNY and CDR2 as SVGAGI (reference sequence). V trimming: 4 bases; J trimming: 4 bases; junction bases outside the gene matches: 2. The CDR3 sequence is CASSSGTGNQPQHF. The CDR3 bases are TGTGCCAGCAGTTCAGGGACAGGGAATCAGCCCCAGCATTTT.

The chain has TRBV28 and TRBJ1-4, with D tentatively TRBD1 (5 bases). Per germline, CDR1 MDHEN and CDR2 SYDVKM. This CDR3 has 13 amino acids. V gave up 6 bases and J gave up 7 bases, with 12 bases separating them. CDR3 nucleotides: TGTGCCAGCAGCGGGGGAGAGCGTGAAAAACTGTTTTTT. It translates to CASSGGEREKLFF. Full variable domain (rest looked up from reference TRBV28 and TRBJ1-4): DVKVTQSSRYLVKRTGEKVFLECVQDMDHENMFWYRQDPGLGLRLIYFSYDVKMKEKGDIPEGYSVSREKKERFSLILESASTNQTSMYLCASSGGEREKLFFGSGTQLSVL.

The rearrangement joins TRBV19 to TRBJ2-2, with a tentative D call TRBD1 (5 bases). CDR1 is LNHDA, CDR2 SQIVND, per germline (reference sequence). The V end lost 9 bases, the J end lost 4 bases, and 15 bases lay between the germline ends. The CDR3 length is 14 residues. Written as DNA, the CDR3 is TGTGCCAGCTCCCGGGTAAGGGGCACCGGGGAGCTGTTTTTT. Protein sequence: CASSRVRGTGELFF.

This clone was observed many times. This sequence joins TRBV14 and TRBJ1-1; TRBD1 might be the D (6 bases). Germline CDR1 SGHDN, CDR2 FVKESK. The CDR3 runs to 15 residues. V dropped 3 bases and J dropped 4 bases, with 15 bases sitting between them. In DNA, the CDR3 is TGTGCCAGCAGCCAGGGGCCGTGGGGGGCCACTGAAGCTTTCTTT. The encoded protein is CASSQGPWGATEAFF.

V gene TRBV7-2 combines with J gene TRBJ2-1; TRBD2 matches at 10 bases. Germline loops: CDR1 SGHTA, CDR2 FQGNSA. This CDR3 spans 14 amino acids. The J segment lost 8 bases and the V segment lost 4 bases, leaving 5 bases of the junction unmatched. For the CDR3, the DNA is TGTGCCAGCAGCTACGGGACTAGCGTTGATGAGCAGTTCTTC. It is translated as CASSYGTSVDEQFF. Full variable domain (rest looked up from reference TRBV7-2 and TRBJ2-1): GAGVSQSPSNKVTEKGKDVELRCDPISGHTALYWYRQSLGQGLEFLIYFQGNSAPDKSGLPSDRFSAERTGGSVSTLTIQRTQQEDSAVYLCASSYGTSVDEQFFGPGTRLTVL.